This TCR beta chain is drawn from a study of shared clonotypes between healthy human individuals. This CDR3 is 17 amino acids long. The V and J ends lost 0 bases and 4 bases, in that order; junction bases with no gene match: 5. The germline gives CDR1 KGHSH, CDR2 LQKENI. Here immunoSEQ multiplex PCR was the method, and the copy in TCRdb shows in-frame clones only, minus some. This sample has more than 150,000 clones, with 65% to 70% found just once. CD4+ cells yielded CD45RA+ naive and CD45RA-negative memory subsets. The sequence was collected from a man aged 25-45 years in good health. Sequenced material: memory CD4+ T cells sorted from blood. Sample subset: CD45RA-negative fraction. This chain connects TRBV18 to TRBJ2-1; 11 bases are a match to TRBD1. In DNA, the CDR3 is TGTGCCAGCTCACCACCGGGACAGGGGGGAAAATACAATGAGCAGTTCTTC. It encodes CASSPPGQGGKYNEQFF.